This TCR beta chain was documented in a study of PD-L1 blockade in urothelial cancer (dated by TCRdb to about 2017). General notes on the study: All patients started therapy in the mid-2010s and received atezolizumab 1,200 mg intravenously every 3 weeks. Twenty-five of 29 patients were males with bladder-origin urothelial cancer, and about 65% of the roughly 30 reported a prior smoking history. Patients had an ECOG performance status of 0 or 1 and had received between 0 and 3 prior chemotherapy regimens. Blood samples were analyzed at two time points: 3 weeks after treatment start (second dose) and 6 weeks after treatment start. A median of roughly 140,000 T cells and 85,000 or so unique TCRs was obtained from blood samples, and a median clonality of approximately 0.077 was observed. The study was an exploratory multi-omic analysis of somatic, immune and clinical correlates of response to PD-L1 blockade with atezolizumab in urothelial cancer. TCR sequencing covered pretreatment tumor samples and matched, serially collected peripheral blood taken before and after atezolizumab treatment. Durable clinical benefit was defined as progression-free survival longer than 6 months, and TCR features were also tested against progression-free and overall survival. In the same patients who had TCR sequencing, pretreatment tumors also underwent whole exome sequencing and RNA sequencing. Some ten patients reached durable clinical benefit, while some 20 patients did not. Around 30 patients had pretreatment blood TCR-seq, roughly 24 had at least one posttreatment blood collection, and roughly 24 had tumor TCR-seq.

What the study reported, not specific to this receptor: Improved progression-free and overall survival was found to be associated with pretreatment peripheral blood TCR clonality below the median. At 3 weeks after the start of treatment, tumor-associated TCR clones in peripheral blood had expanded more in patients with durable benefit (n of about 21, p = 0.022). Because of the small sample size (n ≈ 27) and the many exploratory analyses performed, the results are intended to be regarded as hypothesis-generating.

To estimate absolute template abundance from read counts, synthetic TCR analog templates were spiked into each PCR. TCRbeta CDR3 regions were amplified from genomic DNA with bias-controlled V and J gene primers using the immunoSEQ assay. Sequencing of rearranged TCRbeta segments was done at approximately 20X coverage. The paper's processing steps were these. Sequencing errors were corrected by clustering, and CDR3s were annotated against IMGT so that V, D and J genes could be assigned. Downstream analyses used only productive TCRbeta rearrangements, leaving out any out-of-frame or stop-codon sequences. To compute clonality, Shannon entropy was normalized by the log of the number of unique productive sequences and then subtracted from one. Clones differing between time points or between blood and tumor were identified by Fisher's exact test with Benjamini-Hochberg correction at adjusted p below 0.01. TCRdb's version of the immuneACCESS table is confined to in-frame rearrangements and falls short of the full clone set. An unresolved V gene accounts for under half of the shortfall where checked; the remainder is of unknown origin. The DNA gave D and trimming, while V, J and clone size come from that table. The sample table records about 87,000 clones; over 80% of these occur just once. Around 2% of the sample belongs to the ten largest clones.

The time point label, as the study defines it: pretreatment peripheral blood. The cohort included some 30 patients with locally advanced or metastatic urothelial carcinoma who were treated at Memorial Sloan Kettering on a trial protocol. Peripheral blood mononuclear cells were collected pretreatment and during treatment, with between 1 and 8 total time points per patient. The Qiagen DNeasy Blood extraction kit was used to purify genomic DNA from total PBMCs and tumor samples. Collected pretreatment and during treatment, PBMCs were isolated and stored as previously described. The germline V gene encodes CDR1 GTSNPN and CDR2 SVGIG (reference sequence). Trimming takes 7 bases from V and 3 bases from J, and the germline ends sit 22 bases apart. Its CDR3 holds 15 amino acids, cysteine through phenylalanine. The read is trimmed to its CDR3 DNA, 45 bases read in frame from base 1. As to this clone: Its antigen is currently not known. The record has no base qualities; no much larger clone is one base away.

This TCR came from a man in his 60s with urothelial cancer. The chain employs TRBV30 and TRBJ2-7, and perhaps TRBD1 as D gene, on 6 matching bases. The sequences come from PBMCs, collected around atezolizumab (anti-PD-L1) treatment. CDR3 protein: CALRRGPLSRYEQYF. The DNA is as follows: TGTGCCTTGCGCAGGGGTCCACTTTCCCGCTACGAGCAGTACTTC.